This TCR beta chain was documented in a study of cytomegalovirus exposure and HLA in healthy donors. Whole-study results and caveats: About 90% or about 30% of the time was how often most TCR beta V segments were productive, according to an earlier analysis. For most subjects, TCR beta sequences were reported to predict HLA-A and HLA-B alleles with accuracy.

Amplification used 60 Vbeta primers and 13 Jbeta primers. Some clones are missing from TCRdb's copy, which holds only in-frame ones; the method was immunoSEQ multiplex PCR. The sample carries some 200,000 clones, over 75% recorded once. This CDR3 is built from 15 residues. Germline CDR1 reads SGHTA; CDR2 reads FQGNSA. The V gene lost 5 bases and the J gene lost 7 bases, with 20 bases spanning the gap. Concerning this clone itself: What it binds is unknown.

The sample taken for sequencing was PBMCs. This rearrangement joins TRBV7-2 to TRBJ2-5; weak D call: TRBD2 (6 bases). The clonotype was recovered from a middle-aged man in good health and CMV-seropositive. The CDR3 region has the DNA TGTGCCAGCAGCCAGGTCCACAGCGGGTCCGGGACCCAGTACTTC. It specifies CASSQVHSGSGTQYF.